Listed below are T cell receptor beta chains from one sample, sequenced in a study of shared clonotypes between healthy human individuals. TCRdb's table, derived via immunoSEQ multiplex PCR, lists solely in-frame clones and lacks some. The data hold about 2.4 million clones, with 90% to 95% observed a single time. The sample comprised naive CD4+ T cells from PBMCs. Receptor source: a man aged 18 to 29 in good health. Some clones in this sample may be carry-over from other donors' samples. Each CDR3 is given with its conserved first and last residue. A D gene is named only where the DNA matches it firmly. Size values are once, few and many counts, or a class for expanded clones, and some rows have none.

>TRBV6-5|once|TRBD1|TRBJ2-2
CASSLQGAVGELFF
TGTGCCAGCAGTCTACAGGGGGCCGTCGGGGAGCTGTTTTTT
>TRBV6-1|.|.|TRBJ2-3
CASSEVGAPDTQYF
TGTGCCAGCAGTGAGGTTGGGGCGCCCGATACGCAGTATTTT
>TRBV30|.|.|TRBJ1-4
CAWSRRGQVATNEKLFF
TGTGCCTGGAGTCGGCGGGGACAAGTAGCAACTAATGAAAAACTGTTTTTT
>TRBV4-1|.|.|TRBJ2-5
CASSQAAGRRQETQYF
TGCGCCAGCAGCCAAGCTGCGGGCAGGCGACAAGAGACCCAGTACTTC
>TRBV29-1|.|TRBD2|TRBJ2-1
CSANGGDEQFF
TGCAGCGCCAACGGGGGGGATGAGCAGTTCTTC
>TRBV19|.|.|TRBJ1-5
CASRAVWGQPQHF
TGTGCCAGTAGGGCTGTGTGGGGTCAGCCCCAGCATTTT
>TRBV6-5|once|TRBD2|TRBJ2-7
CASSTPGGARYEQYF
TGTGCCAGCAGTACTCCCGGGGGGGCTAGGTACGAGCAGTACTTC
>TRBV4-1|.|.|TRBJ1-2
CASSQVQFYGYTF
TGCGCCAGCAGCCAAGTACAATTCTATGGCTACACCTTC
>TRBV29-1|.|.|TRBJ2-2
CSVEAGSGELFF
TGCAGCGTTGAAGCCGGGAGCGGGGAGCTGTTTTTT
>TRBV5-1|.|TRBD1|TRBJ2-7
CASSKDRGSYEQYF
TGCGCCAGCAGCAAGGACAGGGGTTCCTACGAGCAGTACTTC
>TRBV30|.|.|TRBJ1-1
CGGRKGRPGVAFF
TGTGGGGGACGGAAGGGGAGGCCCGGGGTAGCTTTCTTT
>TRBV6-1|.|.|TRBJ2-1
CASSANRAQINNEQFF
TGTGCCAGCAGTGCTAACCGGGCCCAGATAAACAATGAGCAGTTCTTC
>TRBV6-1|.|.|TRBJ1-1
CASSEAPWGGIRTEAFF
TGTGCCAGCAGTGAAGCTCCCTGGGGGGGGATTCGCACTGAAGCTTTCTTT
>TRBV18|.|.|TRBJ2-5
CASSTLGMGVSRETQYF
TGTGCCAGCTCGACCCTGGGCATGGGCGTTAGCAGAGAGACCCAGTACTTC
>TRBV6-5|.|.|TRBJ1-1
CASSYQGDTEAFF
TGTGCCAGCAGTTACCAGGGAGACACTGAAGCTTTCTTT
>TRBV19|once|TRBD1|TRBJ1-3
CASSRQGPHSGNTIYF
TGTGCCAGTAGTCGACAGGGACCGCACTCTGGAAACACCATATATTTT
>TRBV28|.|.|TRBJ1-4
CASRQGGEKLFF
TGTGCCAGCAGACAAGGGGGGGAAAAACTGTTTTTT
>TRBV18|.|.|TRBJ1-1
CASSPPQRGGLTEAFF
TGTGCCAGCTCACCACCACAGAGGGGGGGGCTTACTGAAGCTTTCTTT
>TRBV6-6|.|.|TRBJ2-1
CASSYSGGVGEQFF
TGTGCCAGCAGTTACTCCGGGGGAGTAGGTGAGCAGTTCTTC
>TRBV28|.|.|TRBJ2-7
CASSPPTLGSHEQYF
TGTGCCAGCAGTCCTCCAACCTTGGGGTCCCACGAGCAGTACTTC
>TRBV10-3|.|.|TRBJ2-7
CAIRERVSGLGPYEQYF
TGTGCCATCAGGGAAAGGGTTAGTGGGCTCGGCCCCTACGAGCAGTACTTC
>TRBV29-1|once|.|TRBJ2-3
CSVEEVGRGRDTDTQYF
TGCAGCGTTGAAGAAGTAGGTAGGGGGCGGGACACAGATACGCAGTATTTT
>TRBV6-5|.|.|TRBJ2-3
CASSSTYTTDTQYF
TGTGCCAGCAGTTCCACGTACACCACAGATACGCAGTATTTT
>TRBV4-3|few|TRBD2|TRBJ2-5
CASSPQGLAETQYF
TGCGCCAGCAGCCCTCAGGGACTAGCGGAGACCCAGTACTTC
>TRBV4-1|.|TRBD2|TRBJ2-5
CASSPLLAGGPGRAETQYF
TGCGCCAGCAGCCCCCTTTTAGCGGGAGGGCCGGGACGGGCGGAGACCCAGTACTTC
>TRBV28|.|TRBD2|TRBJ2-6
CASSFPSGSRGANVLTF
TGTGCCAGCAGTTTCCCTAGCGGGAGTCGTGGGGCCAACGTCCTGACTTTC
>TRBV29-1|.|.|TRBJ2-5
CSVERGRRGETQYF
TGCAGCGTTGAAAGGGGACGGCGGGGCGAGACCCAGTACTTC
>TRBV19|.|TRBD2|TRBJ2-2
CASSKLAGLNTGELFF
TGTGCCAGTAGTAAGCTAGCGGGTCTGAACACCGGGGAGCTGTTTTTT
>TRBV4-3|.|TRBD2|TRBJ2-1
CASSPGGLAGYRQFF
TGCGCCAGCAGCCCCGGAGGACTAGCGGGATATCGGCAGTTCTTC
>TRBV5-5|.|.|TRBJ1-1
CASTHGTIGTEAFF
TGTGCCAGCACCCACGGGACGATCGGTACTGAAGCTTTCTTT
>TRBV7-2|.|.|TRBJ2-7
CASSLSGSRYEQYF
TGTGCCAGCAGCTTAAGTGGGTCACGCTACGAGCAGTACTTC
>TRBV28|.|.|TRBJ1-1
CASSFAPTEAFF
TGTGCCAGCAGTTTTGCCCCGACTGAAGCTTTCTTT
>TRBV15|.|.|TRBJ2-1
CATSPNPSYAVQFF
TGTGCCACCAGTCCGAACCCATCTTACGCGGTCCAGTTCTTC
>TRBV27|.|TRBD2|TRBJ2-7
CASSSSLAGIYEQYF
TGTGCCAGCAGTTCGTCGCTAGCGGGAATTTACGAGCAGTACTTC
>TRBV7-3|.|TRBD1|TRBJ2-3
CASSPGTGSTDTQYF
TGTGCCAGCAGCCCGGGGACAGGGAGCACAGATACGCAGTATTTT
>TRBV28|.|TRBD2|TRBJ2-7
CASSSPGRGAYEQYF
TGTGCCAGCAGCTCCCCGGGGAGGGGTGCCTACGAGCAGTACTTC
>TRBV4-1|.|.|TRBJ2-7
CASSQLDLSTYEQYF
TGCGCCAGCAGCCAACTAGACTTGAGTACCTACGAGCAGTACTTC
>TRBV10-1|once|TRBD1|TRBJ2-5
CASSALRDRKETQYF
TGCGCCAGCAGTGCGCTCCGGGACAGAAAAGAGACCCAGTACTTC
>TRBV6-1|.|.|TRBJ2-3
CASSGTRASSTDTQYF
TGTGCCAGCAGTGGAACAAGGGCCTCTAGCACAGATACGCAGTATTTT
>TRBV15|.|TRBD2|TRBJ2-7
CATSRGLAGPTYEQYF
TGTGCCACCAGCAGGGGACTAGCGGGTCCAACCTACGAGCAGTACTTC
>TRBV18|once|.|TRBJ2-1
CASSRLAGKYNEQFF
TGTGCCAGCTCAAGATTGGCGGGAAAATACAATGAGCAGTTCTTC
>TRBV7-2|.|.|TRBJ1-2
CASSFVNYGYTF
TGTGCCAGCAGCTTTGTAAACTATGGCTACACCTTC
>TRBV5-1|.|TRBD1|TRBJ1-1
CASIRTGGYSDPGTEAFF
TGCGCCAGCATCCGGACAGGGGGTTATTCGGATCCGGGAACTGAAGCTTTCTTT
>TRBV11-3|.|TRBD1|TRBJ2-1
CASSLVQGVGEQFF
TGTGCCAGCAGCTTAGTTCAGGGGGTGGGTGAGCAGTTCTTC
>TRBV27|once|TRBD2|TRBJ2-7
CASRGGTAYEQYF
TGTGCCAGCAGGGGGGGGACGGCCTACGAGCAGTACTTC
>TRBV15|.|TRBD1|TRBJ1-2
CATSRDKGTGVRGYGYTF
TGTGCCACCAGCAGAGATAAAGGGACAGGGGTAAGGGGCTATGGCTACACCTTC
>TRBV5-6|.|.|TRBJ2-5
CASSLLRDGGETQYF
TGTGCCAGCAGCTTGTTGCGGGATGGTGGAGAGACCCAGTACTTC
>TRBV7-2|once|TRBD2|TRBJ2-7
CASSLGTSGSPLYF
TGTGCCAGCAGCTTAGGGACTAGCGGGAGTCCCCTTTACTTC
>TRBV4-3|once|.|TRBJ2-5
CASSQDLEETQYF
TGCGCCAGCAGCCAAGATCTGGAGGAGACCCAGTACTTC
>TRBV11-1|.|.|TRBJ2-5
CASQSGAYGYQETQYF
TGTGCCAGCCAATCTGGGGCCTATGGGTACCAAGAGACCCAGTACTTC
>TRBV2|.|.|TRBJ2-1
CASSEGRILVQFF
TGTGCCAGCAGTGAAGGACGGATTCTTGTGCAGTTCTTC
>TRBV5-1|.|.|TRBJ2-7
CASSSNRVSYF
TGCGCCAGCAGCTCAAACAGAGTTTCGTACTTC
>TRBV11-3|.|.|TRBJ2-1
CASSLAGLVPYNEQFF
TGTGCCAGCAGCTTAGCAGGTCTCGTCCCCTACAATGAGCAGTTCTTC